This entry features one T cell receptor beta chain sequence. V lost 5 bases, J lost 4 bases, and 15 bases lay in between. Germline V gene sequence: CDR1 LNHDA, CDR2 SQIVND (reference sequence). The CDR3 length is 15 residues. Original data processing: Amplification of reference gene primers was used by the study to estimate nucleated cell counts. TCRdb's copy holds only in-frame clones and misses some; the assay was immunoSEQ multiplex PCR. V and J calls plus clone size are reproduced from that table; the DNA served to infer D and trimming. In the table there are hundreds of thousands of clones, roughly 89% of which are singletons. The sample is drawn from a study of blood T cell repertoires in COVID-19. The overall study: Samples taken during acute and convalescent COVID-19 were collected in the United States, Italy and Spain. Sample material is recorded as cDNA or gDNA derived from T cells, B-cell-depleted T cells, or PBMCs.

The chain employs TRBV19 and TRBJ1-3; D is possibly TRBD1 (5 bases). This receptor was taken from a man between 18 and 35 years old with COVID-19, enrolled during active disease. The specimen was peripheral blood. CDR3 protein: CASSPNLTGGNTIYF. The CDR3 DNA reads as TGTGCCAGTAGTCCCAACCTTACAGGAGGAAACACCATATATTTT. The full variable domain, rest sourced from reference TRBV19 and TRBJ1-3, is DGGITQSPKYLFRKEGQNVTLSCEQNLNHDAMYWYRQDPGQGLRLIYYSQIVNDFQKGDIAEGYSVSREKKESFPLTVTSAQKNPTAFYLCASSPNLTGGNTIYFGEGSWLTVV.